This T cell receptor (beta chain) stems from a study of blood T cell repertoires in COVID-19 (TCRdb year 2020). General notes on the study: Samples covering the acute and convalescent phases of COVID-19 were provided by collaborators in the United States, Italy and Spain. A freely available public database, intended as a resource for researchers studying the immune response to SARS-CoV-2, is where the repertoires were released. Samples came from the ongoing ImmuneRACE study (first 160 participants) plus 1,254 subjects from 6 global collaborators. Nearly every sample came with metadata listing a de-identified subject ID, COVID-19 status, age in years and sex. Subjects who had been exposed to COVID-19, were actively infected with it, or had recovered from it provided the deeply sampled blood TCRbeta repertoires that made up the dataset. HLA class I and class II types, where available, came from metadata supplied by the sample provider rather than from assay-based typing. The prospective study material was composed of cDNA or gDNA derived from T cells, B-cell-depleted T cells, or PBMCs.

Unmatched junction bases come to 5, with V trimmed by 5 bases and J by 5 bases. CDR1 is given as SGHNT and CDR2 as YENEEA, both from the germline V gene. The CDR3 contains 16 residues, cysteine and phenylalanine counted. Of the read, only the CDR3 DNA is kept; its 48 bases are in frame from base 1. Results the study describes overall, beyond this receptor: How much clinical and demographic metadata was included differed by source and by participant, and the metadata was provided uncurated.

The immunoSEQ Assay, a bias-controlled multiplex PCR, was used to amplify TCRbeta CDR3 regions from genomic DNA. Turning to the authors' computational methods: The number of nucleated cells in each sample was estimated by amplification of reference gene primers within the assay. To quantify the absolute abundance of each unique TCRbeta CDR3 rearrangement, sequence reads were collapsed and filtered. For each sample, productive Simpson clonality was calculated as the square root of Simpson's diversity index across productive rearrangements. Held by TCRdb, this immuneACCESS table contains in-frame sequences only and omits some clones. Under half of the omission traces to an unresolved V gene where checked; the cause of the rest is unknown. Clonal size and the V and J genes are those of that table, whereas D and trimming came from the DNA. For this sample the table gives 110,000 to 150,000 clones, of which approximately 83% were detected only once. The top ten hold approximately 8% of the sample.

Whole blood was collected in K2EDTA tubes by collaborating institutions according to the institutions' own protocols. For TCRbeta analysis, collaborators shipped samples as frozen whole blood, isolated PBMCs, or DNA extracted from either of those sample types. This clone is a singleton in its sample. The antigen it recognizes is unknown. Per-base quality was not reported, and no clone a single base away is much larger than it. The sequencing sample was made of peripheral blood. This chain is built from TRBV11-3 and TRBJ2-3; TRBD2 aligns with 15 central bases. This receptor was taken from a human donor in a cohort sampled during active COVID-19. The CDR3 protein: CASSLGGLAGGDTQYF. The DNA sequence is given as TGTGCCAGCAGCCTTGGGGGACTAGCGGGGGGAGATACGCAGTATTTT.